Listed below are T cell receptor beta chains from one sample, sequenced in a study of OX40 agonist ivuxolimab in advanced cancers. Produced via immunoSEQ multiplex PCR; TCRdb's table is partial and in-frame only. The table shows around 98,000 clones, with around 88% occurring only once. The sequencing used CD4+ or CD8+ T cells sorted from blood, collected in a trial of the OX40 agonist ivuxolimab. The receptors shown here come from an adult with an advanced solid tumor such as melanoma, head and neck, liver or kidney cancer. CDR3s include the opening cysteine and the closing phenylalanine or tryptophan. Fields, in order: D gene, V gene, CDR3 length, clone size, J gene, CDR3 protein, CDR3 DNA. The D gene is left open where the match is weak. Clone size appears in some rows only: once, few, many, or a class for an expanded clone.

d_call: .
v_call: TRBV5-1
cdr3_length: 14
clone_size: .
j_call: TRBJ1-1
cdr3_aa: CASSPGLLNTEAFF
cdr3_nt: TGCGCCAGCAGCCCTGGACTGCTGAACACTGAAGCTTTCTTT

d_call: .
v_call: TRBV18
cdr3_length: 13
clone_size: .
j_call: TRBJ2-3
cdr3_aa: CASSPLSPDTQYF
cdr3_nt: TGTGCCAGCTCTCCCCTCTCCCCTGATACGCAGTATTTT

d_call: .
v_call: TRBV7-7
cdr3_length: 13
clone_size: .
j_call: TRBJ2-5
cdr3_aa: CASSGERQETQYF
cdr3_nt: TGTGCCAGCAGTGGGGAAAGACAAGAGACCCAGTACTTC

d_call: .
v_call: TRBV2
cdr3_length: 13
clone_size: .
j_call: TRBJ2-1
cdr3_aa: CASSEARLNEQFF
cdr3_nt: TGTGCCAGCAGTGAAGCCCGTTTGAATGAGCAGTTCTTC

d_call: TRBD1
v_call: TRBV7-3
cdr3_length: 13
clone_size: few
j_call: TRBJ2-7
cdr3_aa: CASSLGTGLEQYF
cdr3_nt: TGTGCCAGCAGCCTAGGGACAGGCCTCGAGCAGTACTTC

d_call: .
v_call: TRBV10-3
cdr3_length: 17
clone_size: once
j_call: TRBJ2-6
cdr3_aa: CAISESNTGSGANVLTF
cdr3_nt: TGTGCCATCAGTGAGTCGAATACCGGCTCTGGGGCCAACGTCCTGACTTTC

d_call: TRBD1
v_call: TRBV29-1
cdr3_length: 15
clone_size: .
j_call: TRBJ2-5
cdr3_aa: CSAERAGGSQETQYF
cdr3_nt: TGCAGCGCAGAGAGGGCAGGGGGTTCACAAGAGACCCAGTACTTC

d_call: .
v_call: TRBV28
cdr3_length: 14
clone_size: few
j_call: TRBJ1-1
cdr3_aa: CATVASGWDTEAFF
cdr3_nt: TGTGCCACCGTCGCTTCGGGGTGGGACACTGAAGCTTTCTTT

d_call: .
v_call: TRBV19
cdr3_length: 13
clone_size: .
j_call: TRBJ1-1
cdr3_aa: CASSIAPATEAFF
cdr3_nt: TGTGCCAGTAGTATAGCTCCAGCTACTGAAGCTTTCTTT

d_call: .
v_call: TRBV9
cdr3_length: 14
clone_size: .
j_call: TRBJ1-6
cdr3_aa: CASSVQEGNSPLHF
cdr3_nt: TGTGCCAGCAGCGTACAGGAGGGTAATTCACCCCTCCACTTT

d_call: .
v_call: TRBV10-3
cdr3_length: 16
clone_size: .
j_call: TRBJ2-2
cdr3_aa: CAISEGMGGNTGELFF
cdr3_nt: TGTGCCATCAGTGAGGGAATGGGGGGAAACACCGGGGAGCTGTTTTTT

d_call: .
v_call: TRBV6-1
cdr3_length: 13
clone_size: .
j_call: TRBJ1-2
cdr3_aa: CAISESVAVGYTF
cdr3_nt: TGTGCCATCAGTGAGTCGGTGGCGGTGGGCTACACCTTC

d_call: TRBD1
v_call: TRBV11-2
cdr3_length: 14
clone_size: .
j_call: TRBJ2-7
cdr3_aa: CASSLDGTAYEQYF
cdr3_nt: TGTGCCAGCAGCTTAGACGGGACAGCGTACGAGCAGTACTTC

d_call: TRBD1
v_call: TRBV6-5
cdr3_length: 14
clone_size: .
j_call: TRBJ1-2
cdr3_aa: CASSKDRTTYGYTF
cdr3_nt: TGTGCCAGCAGTAAGGACAGGACTACCTATGGCTACACCTTC

d_call: TRBD1
v_call: TRBV9
cdr3_length: 15
clone_size: once
j_call: TRBJ1-2
cdr3_aa: CASSVAQGQGSGYTF
cdr3_nt: TGTGCCAGCAGCGTAGCTCAGGGACAGGGCAGTGGCTACACCTTC

d_call: .
v_call: TRBV18
cdr3_length: 13
clone_size: .
j_call: TRBJ1-1
cdr3_aa: CASSPRDNTEAFF
cdr3_nt: TGTGCCAGCTCACCCAGGGACAACACTGAAGCTTTCTTT

d_call: TRBD1
v_call: TRBV19
cdr3_length: 15
clone_size: .
j_call: TRBJ1-1
cdr3_aa: CASTLRGTGNTEAFF
cdr3_nt: TGTGCCAGTACCCTAAGGGGGACAGGGAACACTGAAGCTTTCTTT

d_call: TRBD1
v_call: TRBV6-1
cdr3_length: 14
clone_size: .
j_call: TRBJ1-6
cdr3_aa: CASSTGTDNSPLHF
cdr3_nt: TGTGCCAGCAGTACCGGGACAGATAATTCACCCCTCCACTTT

d_call: .
v_call: TRBV19
cdr3_length: 13
clone_size: .
j_call: TRBJ2-7
cdr3_aa: CASSADAAYEQYF
cdr3_nt: TGTGCCAGTAGTGCAGATGCGGCCTACGAGCAGTACTTC

d_call: .
v_call: TRBV7-8
cdr3_length: 15
clone_size: .
j_call: TRBJ1-5
cdr3_aa: CASSLAVNSNQPQHF
cdr3_nt: TGTGCCAGCAGCTTGGCAGTCAATAGCAATCAGCCCCAGCATTTT

d_call: TRBD1
v_call: TRBV19
cdr3_length: 14
clone_size: .
j_call: TRBJ2-2
cdr3_aa: CASYRTGNTGELFF
cdr3_nt: TGTGCCAGTTACCGGACAGGGAACACCGGGGAGCTGTTTTTT

d_call: .
v_call: TRBV18
cdr3_length: 17
clone_size: .
j_call: TRBJ2-2
cdr3_aa: CASSPNPPTVGTGELFF
cdr3_nt: TGTGCCAGCTCACCAAACCCTCCGACGGTTGGGACCGGGGAGCTGTTTTTT

d_call: TRBD1
v_call: TRBV7-2
cdr3_length: 16
clone_size: .
j_call: TRBJ2-5
cdr3_aa: CASSPWTGGGGETQYF
cdr3_nt: TGTGCCAGCAGCCCGTGGACAGGGGGAGGGGGAGAGACCCAGTACTTC